Below are 17 T cell receptor beta chains sequenced from a single sample in a study of T cell responses to AZD1222 COVID-19 vaccine. The assay was immunoSEQ multiplex PCR, and TCRdb's table has in-frame clones only and misses some. The sample includes fewer than 90,000 clones, 88% of them seen just once. Material: peripheral blood, obtained 28 days after the second AZD1222 dose. The receptors stem from an adult who received the AZD1222 COVID-19 vaccine.

The CDR3 sequence: CASSKEVQVGYSTNEKLFF. The CDR3 bases are TGTGCCAGCAGCAAAGAAGTCCAGGTCGGTTACTCAACTAATGAAAAACTGTTTTTT. V is TRBV21-1 and J is TRBJ1-4; the D call TRBD1 from the table was never checked on the DNA. TRBV21-1 is a pseudogene segment. The CDR3 covers 19 residues.

This clone appeared a single time. The chain is built from TRBV7-9 and TRBJ1-2; 8 bases are a match to TRBD1. V was pared by 4 bases and J by 3 bases, with 16 bases of the junction left unmatched. Germline V gene data show CDR1 as SEHNR and CDR2 as FQNEAQ (reference sequence). CDR3 length: 18 residues. Here the CDR3 DNA reads TGTGCCAGCAGCTCAGTGCCCGGGACAGGTGACCCTTACTATGGCTACACCTTC. Protein sequence: CASSSVPGTGDPYYGYTF.

V gene TRBV27 combines with J gene TRBJ2-1; perhaps D is TRBD1 or TRBD2 (5 bases each). The CDR3 has 16 amino acids. The V gene's germline CDR1 is MNHEY and CDR2 SMNVEV (reference sequence). With 4 bases removed from V and 4 bases from J, the gap between germline ends came to 17 bases. The CDR3 region is CASSYPGAGVYNEQFF. CDR3 nucleotides: TGTGCCAGCAGTTATCCCGGGGCAGGCGTTTACAATGAGCAGTTCTTC.

The rearrangement joins TRBV11-2 to TRBJ1-1; perhaps TRBD1 as D (5 bases). CDR1 SGHAT and CDR2 FQNNGV come from the germline V gene. Trimming shortened V by 5 bases and J by 1 base, and 11 bases separated the two germline ends. The CDR3 has 14 residues. CDR3 sequence (DNA): TGTGCCAGCAGCGCCAGGGCACCGAACACTGAAGCTTTCTTT. Protein sequence: CASSARAPNTEAFF. Looking up the rest from reference TRBV11-2 and TRBJ1-1 gives the full variable domain: EAGVAQSPRYKIIEKRQSVAFWCNPISGHATLYWYQQILGQGPKLLIQFQNNGVVDDSQLPKDRFSAERLKGVDSTLKIQPAKLEDSAVYLCASSARAPNTEAFFGQGTRLTVV.

The rearrangement joins TRBV3-1 (or the pseudogene TRBV3-2) to TRBJ2-7; possibly TRBD2 for D (6 bases). The CDR3 totals 16 residues. V was cut by 1 base and J by 3 bases, with 16 bases left in between. Germline CDR1 LGHDT, CDR2 YNNKEL (reference sequence). As DNA, the CDR3 is TGTGCCAGCAGCCAAGGAGGACTATCCATTAGCTACGAGCAGTACTTC. Its protein is CASSQGGLSISYEQYF.

This chain joins TRBV6-5 and TRBJ2-2; unclear D gene. Trimming removed 2 bases from V and 7 bases from J, with 5 bases in between. The germline V gene has CDR1 MNHEY and CDR2 SVGAGI. The CDR3 has 12 residues. CDR3 in amino acids: CASSYPRGELFF. CDR3 bases: TGTGCCAGCAGTTACCCCCGCGGGGAGCTGTTTTTT.

The chain joins TRBV5-1 to TRBJ2-1, with TRBD1 matching 9 bases. Per germline, CDR1 SGHRS and CDR2 YFSETQ. There are 15 residues in the CDR3. J lost 8 bases, V lost 7 bases, and 13 bases had no gene match. The DNA for the CDR3 is TGCGCCAGCGCTTGGCGGACAGGGGTGGAGGATGAGCAGTTCTTC. This codes for CASAWRTGVEDEQFF.

V gene TRBV5-1 combines with J gene TRBJ1-5; D is undetermined. Trimming pared 4 bases from V and 6 bases from J, leaving 11 bases between. The length of the CDR3 is 13 residues. From germline, CDR1 is SGHRS and CDR2 YFSETQ. The CDR3 DNA is TGCGCCAGCAGCCCGACGGGTAGTCAGCCCCAGCATTTT. Its protein product is CASSPTGSQPQHF. The variable domain in full, completed from reference TRBV5-1 and TRBJ1-5, reads KAGVTQTPRYLIKTRGQQVTLSCSPISGHRSVSWYQQTPGQGLQFLFEYFSETQRNKGNFPGRFSGRQFSNSRSEMNVSTLELGDSALYLCASSPTGSQPQHFGDGTRLSIL.

The chain combines TRBV2 with TRBJ1-3, with D possibly TRBD1 on 5 matching bases. Looked up from germline, CDR1 is SNHLY and CDR2 is FYNNEI. Trimming shortened V by 4 bases and J by 1 base, and 8 bases separated the two germline ends. This CDR3 region has 14 residues. The chain's CDR3 is CASSGRVSGNTIYF. DNA for the CDR3: TGTGCCAGCAGTGGCAGGGTTTCTGGAAACACCATATATTTT.

The chain is built from TRBV2 and TRBJ1-4; D gene uncertain. CDR1 is SNHLY, CDR2 FYNNEI, per germline. Trimming stripped 2 bases from V and 8 bases from J, with 15 bases between. The CDR3 covers 15 residues. The CDR3 here is CASSEYGVVGEKLFF. CDR3 nucleotide sequence: TGTGCCAGCAGTGAATATGGGGTAGTAGGAGAAAAACTGTTTTTT.

This clone appeared a single time. The gene calls are TRBV7-9 and TRBJ1-4; D is undetermined. This CDR3 spans 15 amino acids. Trimming removed 5 bases at V and 2 bases at J, with 12 bases between. The V gene's germline CDR1 is SEHNR and CDR2 FQNEAQ (reference sequence). The CDR3 protein is CASSPPGRTNEKLFF. The CDR3 DNA sequence: TGTGCCAGCAGCCCCCCGGGTCGGACTAATGAAAAACTGTTTTTT.

The CDR3 spells CASSELAGKGNEQFF. Here the CDR3 DNA reads TGTGCCAGCAGTGAGCTAGCGGGAAAGGGCAATGAGCAGTTCTTC. V is TRBV2 and J is TRBJ2-1; 9 nucleotides agree with TRBD2. CDR3 length: 15 amino acids. V dropped 3 bases and J dropped 6; count of bases not matched to a gene: 6. Germline V lookup: CDR1 SNHLY, CDR2 FYNNEI.

This chain connects TRBV6-6 to TRBJ2-5; 13 bases fit TRBD2. The CDR3 is 15 amino acids. V shed 5 bases, J shed 4 bases, and the junction held 4 bases outside the gene matches. Germline CDR1 MNHNY, CDR2 SVGAGI (reference sequence). DNA for the CDR3: TGTGCCAGCAGTCTGGGACTAGCGGGAATAGAGACCCAGTACTTC. Its protein product is CASSLGLAGIETQYF.

This rearrangement joins TRBV29-1 to TRBJ1-1; TRBD1 might be the D (5 bases). Trimming pared 8 bases from V and 0 bases from J, leaving 10 bases between. CDR1 SQVTM and CDR2 ANQGSEA come from the germline V gene. The CDR3 covers 12 residues. Here the CDR3 DNA reads TGCAGCACAAGGGGCCTGAACACTGAAGCTTTCTTT. Translated: CSTRGLNTEAFF.

This chain connects TRBV3-1 (or the pseudogene TRBV3-2) to TRBJ2-1, with D perhaps matching TRBD1 or TRBD2 (5 bases each). V was cut by 6 bases and J by 12 bases, with 15 bases left in between. CDR1 and CDR2 (germline): LGHDT, YNNKEL (reference sequence). The CDR3 is 12 residues long. This chain's CDR3 is CASSQNRDGQFF. The CDR3 bases are TGTGCCAGCAGTCAAAACCGGGACGGGCAGTTCTTC.

The CDR3 loop is CASSAGTTNTGELFF. CDR3 in DNA: TGTGCCAGCAGCGCCGGGACAACGAACACCGGGGAGCTGTTTTTT. This chain joins TRBV5-8 and TRBJ2-2; tentative D call: TRBD1 (6 bases). The CDR3 sequence is 15 residues long. V lost 4 bases and J lost 0, with 10 bases in between. From germline, CDR1 is SGHTS and CDR2 YDEGEE.

The V and J genes are TRBV11-3 and TRBJ2-1; weak D call: TRBD2 (5 bases). The germline gives CDR1 SGHNT, CDR2 YENEEA. Trimming took off 2 bases at V and 3 bases at J, with 14 bases between the two ends. The CDR3 has 16 residues. CDR3 DNA: TGTGCCAGCAGCTTAAGCTACGGGATCGGCTACAATGAGCAGTTCTTC. It specifies CASSLSYGIGYNEQFF. The variable domain in full, with the rest retrieved from reference TRBV11-3 and TRBJ2-1, is EAGVVQSPRYKIIEKKQPVAFWCNPISGHNTLYWYLQNLGQGPELLIRYENEEAVDDSQLPKDRFSAERLKGVDSTLKIQPAELGDSAVYLCASSLSYGIGYNEQFFGPGTRLTVL.